This TCR beta chain comes out of a study of response to subunit inactivated influenza vaccine. TCRdb re-derived calls from the RT-PCR reads in MiXCR, one entry per CDR3 protein. This sample has more than 500,000 distinct CDR3 sequences, with around 11% found just once. This clonotype was seen a few times. This CDR3 contains 16 residues. The ends lost 8 bases at V and 4 bases at J; junction bases unmatched: 12. The same specimen was also included in a second study, on T cells expressing NK-cell markers. From that report: A 5'RACE template switching approach incorporating UMIs was used to make TCR beta cDNA. The CD3+CD56-NKG2C+ fraction was also led by these clonotypes in a handful of donors.

The sequence came from a man aged 45-60 years who received an inactivated influenza vaccine. The chain joins TRBV12-3 or TRBV12-4 to TRBJ2-1; TRBD1 agrees at 9 bases. Sequenced material: PBMCs from blood, taken on the day of vaccination. CDR3 residues: CASAYWGQGGYNEQFF. The CDR3 DNA is TGTGCCAGCGCTTATTGGGGACAGGGTGGTTACAATGAGCAGTTCTTC.